The T cell receptor beta chain described here comes from a study of OX40 agonist ivuxolimab in advanced cancers. Across the study: Dose-escalation patients had hepatocellular carcinoma, melanoma, renal cell or head and neck cancer. Study outcomes and limitations: By week 6 at 0.1 to 3.0 mg/kg, blood CD4+ and CD8+ T cells had expanded clonally. Some nonresponders likewise displayed low normalized T-cell clonal expansion.

Concerning this clone itself: Its antigen is currently unknown.

TCRdb's copy holds only in-frame clones and misses some; the assay was immunoSEQ multiplex PCR. The sample consists of under 100,000 clones, approximately 84% of them appearing once. The CDR3 sequence is 16 residues long. Trimming removed 0 bases from V and 0 bases from J, with 7 bases in between. Germline loops: CDR1 SGHRS, CDR2 YFSETQ. The starting material was CD4+ or CD8+ T cells sorted from blood, obtained in a trial of the OX40 agonist ivuxolimab. The rearrangement uses TRBV5-1 and TRBJ2-6; D is unclear. This clonotype was obtained from an adult with an advanced solid tumor such as melanoma, head and neck, liver or kidney cancer. DNA of the CDR3: TGCGCCAGCAGCTTGGGGTTAGGCTCTGGGGCCAACGTCCTGACTTTC. It specifies CASSLGLGSGANVLTF.